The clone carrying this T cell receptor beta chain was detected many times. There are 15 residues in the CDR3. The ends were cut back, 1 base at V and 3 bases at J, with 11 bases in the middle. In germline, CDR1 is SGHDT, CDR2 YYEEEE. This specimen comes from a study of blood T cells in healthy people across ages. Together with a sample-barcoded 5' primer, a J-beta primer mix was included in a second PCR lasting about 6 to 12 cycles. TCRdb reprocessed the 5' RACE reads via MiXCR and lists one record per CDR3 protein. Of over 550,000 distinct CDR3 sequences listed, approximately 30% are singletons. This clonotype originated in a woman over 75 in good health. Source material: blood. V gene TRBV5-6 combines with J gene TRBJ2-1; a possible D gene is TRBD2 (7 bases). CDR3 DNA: TGTGCCAGCAGCTTGTGGGGGGGACACTACAATGAGCAGTTCTTC. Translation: CASSLWGGHYNEQFF.